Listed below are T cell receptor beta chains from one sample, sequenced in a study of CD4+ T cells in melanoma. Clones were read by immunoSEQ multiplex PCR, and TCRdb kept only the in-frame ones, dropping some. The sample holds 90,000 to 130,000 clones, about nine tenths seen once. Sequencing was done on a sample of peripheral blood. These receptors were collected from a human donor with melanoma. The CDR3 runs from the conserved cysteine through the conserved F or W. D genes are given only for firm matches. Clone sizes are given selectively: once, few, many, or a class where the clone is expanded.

DNA: TGTGCCAGCAGCTTATTGGGGTACGAGCAGTTCTTC
CDR3: CASSLLGYEQFF
size: few
D: -
J: TRBJ2-1
V: TRBV7-2

DNA: TGTGCCAGTAGTATTAGGTCAGGGGTCATCAATGAGCAGTTCTTC
CDR3: CASSIRSGVINEQFF
size: -
D: -
J: TRBJ2-1
V: TRBV19

DNA: TGTGCCAGTAGTAAGGACAGAGGTCAAGAGACCCAGTACTTC
CDR3: CASSKDRGQETQYF
size: -
D: -
J: TRBJ2-5
V: TRBV19

DNA: TGTGCCAGCAGCCCAGGGGGCCGGAACGAGCAGTACTTC
CDR3: CASSPGGRNEQYF
size: -
D: TRBD1
J: TRBJ2-7
V: TRBV4-2

DNA: TGTGCCAGTAGTCCGGGACTAGCGGGGCGCACAGATACGCAGTATTTT
CDR3: CASSPGLAGRTDTQYF
size: -
D: TRBD2
J: TRBJ2-3
V: TRBV19

DNA: TGTGCCAGCACCCCGACAGGCCTCAACTATGGCTACACCTTC
CDR3: CASTPTGLNYGYTF
size: -
D: -
J: TRBJ1-2
V: TRBV6-6

DNA: TGTGCCAGCAGCTTCACAGATACGCAGTATTTT
CDR3: CASSFTDTQYF
size: -
D: -
J: TRBJ2-3
V: TRBV2

DNA: TGCGCCAGCAGCCAAGACCGAGACAGGGGGCCGAACACTGAAGCTTTCTTT
CDR3: CASSQDRDRGPNTEAFF
size: -
D: TRBD1
J: TRBJ1-1
V: TRBV4-1

DNA: TGCGCCAGCAGCCAAGAATCTAGCGTAGGCGGTTTTTATTCCTACGAGCAGTACTTC
CDR3: CASSQESSVGGFYSYEQYF
size: -
D: -
J: TRBJ2-7
V: TRBV4-1

DNA: TGTGCCAGCAGCTTGGCCGGCAGGAGAAGCACAGATACGCAGTATTTT
CDR3: CASSLAGRRSTDTQYF
size: -
D: -
J: TRBJ2-3
V: TRBV5-4

DNA: TGTGCCAGTAGTACCTCCGGGACTACAGGAGAGCAGTTCTTC
CDR3: CASSTSGTTGEQFF
size: -
D: TRBD2
J: TRBJ2-1
V: TRBV19

DNA: TGTGCCAGCAGCCCCGGGACAGGGAAGGGCATTCAGTACTTC
CDR3: CASSPGTGKGIQYF
size: -
D: TRBD1
J: TRBJ2-4
V: TRBV5-4

DNA: TGTGCCAGCAGCCCGCGACGGCTAGCGGGCATTGAGCAGTTCTTC
CDR3: CASSPRRLAGIEQFF
size: -
D: TRBD2
J: TRBJ2-1
V: TRBV7-8